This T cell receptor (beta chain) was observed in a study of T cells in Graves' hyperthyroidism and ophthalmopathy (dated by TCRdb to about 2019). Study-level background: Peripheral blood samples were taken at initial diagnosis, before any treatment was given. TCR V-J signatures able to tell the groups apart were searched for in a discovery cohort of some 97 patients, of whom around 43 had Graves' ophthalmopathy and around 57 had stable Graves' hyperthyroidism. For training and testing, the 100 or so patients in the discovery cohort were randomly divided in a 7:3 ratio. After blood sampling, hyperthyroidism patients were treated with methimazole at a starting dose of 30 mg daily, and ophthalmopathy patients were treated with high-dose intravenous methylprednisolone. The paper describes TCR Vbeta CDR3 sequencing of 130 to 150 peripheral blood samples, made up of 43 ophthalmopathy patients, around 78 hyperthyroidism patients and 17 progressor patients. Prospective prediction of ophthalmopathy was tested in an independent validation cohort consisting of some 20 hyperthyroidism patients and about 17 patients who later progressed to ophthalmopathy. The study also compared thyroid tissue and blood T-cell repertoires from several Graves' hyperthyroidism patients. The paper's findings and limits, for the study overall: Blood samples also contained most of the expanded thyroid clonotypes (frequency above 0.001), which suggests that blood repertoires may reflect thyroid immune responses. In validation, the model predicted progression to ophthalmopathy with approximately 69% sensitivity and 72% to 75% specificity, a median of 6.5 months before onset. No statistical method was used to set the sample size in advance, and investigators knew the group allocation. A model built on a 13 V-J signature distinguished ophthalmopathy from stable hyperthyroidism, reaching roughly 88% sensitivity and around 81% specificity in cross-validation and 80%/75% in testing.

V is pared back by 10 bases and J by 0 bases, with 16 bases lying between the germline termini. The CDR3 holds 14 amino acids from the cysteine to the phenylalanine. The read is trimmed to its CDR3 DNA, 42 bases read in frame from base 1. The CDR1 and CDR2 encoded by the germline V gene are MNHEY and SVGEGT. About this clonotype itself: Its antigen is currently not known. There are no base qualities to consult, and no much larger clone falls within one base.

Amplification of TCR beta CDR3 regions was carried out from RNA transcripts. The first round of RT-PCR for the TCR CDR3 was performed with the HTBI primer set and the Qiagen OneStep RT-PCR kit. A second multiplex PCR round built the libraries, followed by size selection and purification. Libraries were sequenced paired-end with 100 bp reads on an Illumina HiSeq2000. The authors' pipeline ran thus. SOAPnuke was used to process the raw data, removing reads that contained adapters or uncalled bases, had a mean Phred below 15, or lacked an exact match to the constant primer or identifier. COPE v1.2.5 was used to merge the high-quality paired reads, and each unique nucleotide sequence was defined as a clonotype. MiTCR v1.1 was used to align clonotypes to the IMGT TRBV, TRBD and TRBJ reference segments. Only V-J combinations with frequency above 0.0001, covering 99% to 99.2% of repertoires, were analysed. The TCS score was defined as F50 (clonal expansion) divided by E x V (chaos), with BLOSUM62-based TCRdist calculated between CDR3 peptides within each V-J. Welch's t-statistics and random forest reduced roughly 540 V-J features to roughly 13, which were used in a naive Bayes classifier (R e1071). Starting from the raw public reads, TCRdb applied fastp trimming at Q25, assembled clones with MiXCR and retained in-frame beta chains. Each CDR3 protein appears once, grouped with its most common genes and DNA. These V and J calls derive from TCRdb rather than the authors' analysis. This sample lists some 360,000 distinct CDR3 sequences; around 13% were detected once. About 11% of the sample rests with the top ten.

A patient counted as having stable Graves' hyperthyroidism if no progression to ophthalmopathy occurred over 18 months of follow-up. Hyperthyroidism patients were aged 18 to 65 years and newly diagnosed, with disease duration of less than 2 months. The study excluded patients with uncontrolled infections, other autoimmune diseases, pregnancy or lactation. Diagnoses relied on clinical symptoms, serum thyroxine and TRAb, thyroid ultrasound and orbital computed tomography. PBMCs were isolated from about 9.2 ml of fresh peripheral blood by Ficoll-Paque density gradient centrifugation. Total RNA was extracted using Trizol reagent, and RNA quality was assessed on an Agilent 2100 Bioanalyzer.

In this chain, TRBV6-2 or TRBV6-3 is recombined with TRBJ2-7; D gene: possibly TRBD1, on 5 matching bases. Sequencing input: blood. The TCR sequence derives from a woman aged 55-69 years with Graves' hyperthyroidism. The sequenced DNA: TGTGCCACGCAAATGAACAGGATCTCCTACGAGCAGTACTTC. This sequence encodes CATQMNRISYEQYF.